This TCR beta chain was observed in a study of regulatory T cells in long-lasting Graves disease. This clonotype was counted ten times or more. To make TCR beta libraries, researchers used iRepertoire HTBI primers and Arm-PCR of CDR3 regions. TCRdb reprocessed the multiplex PCR reads with MiXCR, giving one entry per CDR3 protein. Of over 250,000 distinct CDR3 sequences detected, around a fifth appear once; the ten largest clones hold just over 55%. Time point in this sample: persistent/refractory GD, antithyroid drugs over 5 years with positive TRAb. From RNA extracted from PBMCs, the TCR library was made. Here the sequenced sample was peripheral blood mononuclear cells (PBMCs), taken when the disease was refractory, from a patient treated with antithyroid drugs. This receptor was obtained from a female donor with Graves disease.

DNA for the CDR3: TGTGCCATCAGGGGTTACGCAGCCTCCAAGGGCTACACCTTC. It encodes CAIRGYAASKGYTF. The chain carries TRBV10-3 and TRBJ1-2, with unresolved D. This CDR3 is built from 14 residues. Trimming removed 6 bases at V and 8 bases at J, with 19 bases between. The V gene's germline CDR1 is ENHRY and CDR2 SYGVKD.